This record concerns one TCR beta chain sequence. The sample comes from a study of blood T cell repertoires in COVID-19. TCRdb's table, derived via immunoSEQ multiplex PCR, lists solely in-frame clones and lacks some. The sample yields 200,000 to 250,000 clones, under 90% seen once. The CDR3 has 15 residues. Germline trimming cut 2 bases from V and 7 bases from J; bases unmatched to any gene: 11. Germline V gene data show CDR1 as SGHRS and CDR2 as YFSETQ. This chain links TRBV5-1 with TRBJ2-7; 8 bases map to TRBD1. The sample was PBMCs or T cells enriched from blood (not recorded which). The origin of this receptor is a woman in her forties or fifties with acute COVID-19. The CDR3 region has the DNA TGCGCCAGCAGCTTAAATGGACAGGGTGTGGGGGAGCAGTACTTC. This codes for CASSLNGQGVGEQYF.